Listed below are T cell receptor beta chains from one sample, sequenced in a study of T cells in Graves' hyperthyroidism and ophthalmopathy. From the multiplex PCR reads, TCRdb called clonotypes with MiXCR, one entry per CDR3 protein. The sample has about 690,000 distinct CDR3 sequences, around a sixth seen once; the top ten hold roughly a sixth. The source material was blood. These receptors were taken from a man aged 50-60 years with Graves' hyperthyroidism. Each CDR3 is given without its conserved first and last residue. Fields, in order: V gene, J gene, CDR3 protein.

>TRBV18|TRBJ2-7
ASSPPQGPYEQY
>TRBV7-2|TRBJ2-3
ASSARQGARGTDTQY
>TRBV19|TRBJ2-7
ASSIEGRQPEGRYEQY
>TRBV29-1|TRBJ1-1
SVEEPGGRNTEAF
>TRBV20-1|TRBJ2-1
SARDDDSDYNEQF
>TRBV27|TRBJ1-6
ASSLRTGNNSPLH
>TRBV5-1|TRBJ2-1
ASSLEGQAYNEQF
>TRBV7-9|TRBJ1-4
ASSHRDRNEKLF
>TRBV18|TRBJ1-1
ASSPPDRTGAF
>TRBV7-2|TRBJ2-1
ASSVTRNNEQF
>TRBV4-3|TRBJ2-7
ASSQGTFYEQY
>TRBV2|TRBJ2-1
ASRVGLGAGNEQF
>TRBV20-1|TRBJ2-2
SARGGAGAGELF
>TRBV13|TRBJ2-7
ASSSDRAYEQY
>TRBV6-1|TRBJ1-3
ASSQTGWSGNTIY